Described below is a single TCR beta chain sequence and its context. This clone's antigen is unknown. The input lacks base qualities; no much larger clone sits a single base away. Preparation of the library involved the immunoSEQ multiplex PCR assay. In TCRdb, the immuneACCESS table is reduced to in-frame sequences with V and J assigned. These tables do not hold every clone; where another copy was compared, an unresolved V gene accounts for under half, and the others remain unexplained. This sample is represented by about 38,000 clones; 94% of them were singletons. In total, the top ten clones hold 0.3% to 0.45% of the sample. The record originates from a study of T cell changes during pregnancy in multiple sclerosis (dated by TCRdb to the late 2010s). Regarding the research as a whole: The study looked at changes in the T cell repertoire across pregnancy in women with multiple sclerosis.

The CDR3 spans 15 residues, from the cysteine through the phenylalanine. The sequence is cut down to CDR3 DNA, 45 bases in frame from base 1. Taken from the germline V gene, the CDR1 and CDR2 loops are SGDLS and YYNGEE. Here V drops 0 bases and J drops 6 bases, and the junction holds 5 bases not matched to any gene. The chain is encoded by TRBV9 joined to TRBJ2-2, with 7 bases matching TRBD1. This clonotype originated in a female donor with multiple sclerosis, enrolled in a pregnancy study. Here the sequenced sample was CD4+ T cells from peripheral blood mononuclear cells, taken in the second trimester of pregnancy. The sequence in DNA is TGTGCCAGCAGCGTAGGACAGGGCAGGGCCGGGGAGCTGTTTTTT. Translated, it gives CASSVGQGRAGELFF.